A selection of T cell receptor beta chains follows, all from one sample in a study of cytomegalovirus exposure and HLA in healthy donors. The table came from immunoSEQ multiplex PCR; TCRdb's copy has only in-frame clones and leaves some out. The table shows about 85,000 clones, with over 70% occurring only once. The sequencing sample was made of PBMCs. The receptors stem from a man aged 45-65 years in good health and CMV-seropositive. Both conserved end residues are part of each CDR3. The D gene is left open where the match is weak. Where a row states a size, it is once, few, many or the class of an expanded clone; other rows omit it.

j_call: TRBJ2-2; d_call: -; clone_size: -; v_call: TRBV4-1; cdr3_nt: TGCGCCAGCAGCCAAGATGGAGGCGGCGGGGAGCTGTTTTTT; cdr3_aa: CASSQDGGGGELFF
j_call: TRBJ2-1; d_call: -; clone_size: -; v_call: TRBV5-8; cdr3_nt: TGTGCCAGCACGCTAGGGGGACCGATGCTTAGCTCCTACAATGAGCAGTTCTTC; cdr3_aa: CASTLGGPMLSSYNEQFF
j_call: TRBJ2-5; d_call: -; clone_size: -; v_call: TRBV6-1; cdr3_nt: TGTGCCAGCAGGAGGACTTCGTTACAAGAGACCCAGTACTTC; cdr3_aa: CASRRTSLQETQYF
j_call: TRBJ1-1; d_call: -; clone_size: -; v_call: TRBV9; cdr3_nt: TGTGCCAGCTCTCAAGGGGGTTGGTACACTGAAGCTTTCTTT; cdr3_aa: CASSQGGWYTEAFF
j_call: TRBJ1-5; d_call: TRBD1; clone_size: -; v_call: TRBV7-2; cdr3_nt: TGTGCCAGCAGCTTCGCCGGGACAGACCCCAATCAGCCCCAGCATTTT; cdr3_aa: CASSFAGTDPNQPQHF
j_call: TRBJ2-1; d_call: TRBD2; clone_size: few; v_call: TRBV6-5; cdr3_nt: TGTGCCAGCAGTTACTTCACTAGCGGGAGCGATGAGCAGTTCTTC; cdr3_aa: CASSYFTSGSDEQFF
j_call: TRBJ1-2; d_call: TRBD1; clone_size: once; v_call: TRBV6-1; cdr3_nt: TGTGCCGGGGGGACAGGGGGCGATTCGAACTATGGCTACACCTTC; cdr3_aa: CAGGTGGDSNYGYTF
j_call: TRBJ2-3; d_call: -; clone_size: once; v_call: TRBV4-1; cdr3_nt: TGCGCCAGCAGCCAGGACACAGGGTATACGCAGTATTTT; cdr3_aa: CASSQDTGYTQYF
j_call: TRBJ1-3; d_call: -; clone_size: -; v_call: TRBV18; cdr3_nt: TGTGCCAGCTCAGGACAAGACTCTGGAAACACCATATATTTT; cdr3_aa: CASSGQDSGNTIYF
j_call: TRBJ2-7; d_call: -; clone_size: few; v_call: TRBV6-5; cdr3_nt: TGTGCCAGCAGCCCACACAGAGACTCCTACGAGCAGTACTTC; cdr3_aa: CASSPHRDSYEQYF
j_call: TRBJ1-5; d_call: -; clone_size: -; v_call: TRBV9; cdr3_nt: TGTGCCAGCAGCCCCGGGGGATTGGCTCAGCCCCAGCATTTT; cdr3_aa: CASSPGGLAQPQHF
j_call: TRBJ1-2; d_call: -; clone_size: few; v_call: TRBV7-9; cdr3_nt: TGTGCCAGCAGCTCCCCGGGACAAAAATTCCGGGGCTACACCTTC; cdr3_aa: CASSSPGQKFRGYTF
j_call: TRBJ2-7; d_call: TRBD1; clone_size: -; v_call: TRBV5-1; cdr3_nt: TGCGCCAGCAGCTCGTCCACAGGGGCCCACGAGCAGTACTTC; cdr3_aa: CASSSSTGAHEQYF
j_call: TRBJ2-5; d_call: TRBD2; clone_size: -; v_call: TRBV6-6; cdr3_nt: TGTGCCAGCAGTTTTCCAGCGGGGAACCAAGAGACCCAGTACTTC; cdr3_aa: CASSFPAGNQETQYF